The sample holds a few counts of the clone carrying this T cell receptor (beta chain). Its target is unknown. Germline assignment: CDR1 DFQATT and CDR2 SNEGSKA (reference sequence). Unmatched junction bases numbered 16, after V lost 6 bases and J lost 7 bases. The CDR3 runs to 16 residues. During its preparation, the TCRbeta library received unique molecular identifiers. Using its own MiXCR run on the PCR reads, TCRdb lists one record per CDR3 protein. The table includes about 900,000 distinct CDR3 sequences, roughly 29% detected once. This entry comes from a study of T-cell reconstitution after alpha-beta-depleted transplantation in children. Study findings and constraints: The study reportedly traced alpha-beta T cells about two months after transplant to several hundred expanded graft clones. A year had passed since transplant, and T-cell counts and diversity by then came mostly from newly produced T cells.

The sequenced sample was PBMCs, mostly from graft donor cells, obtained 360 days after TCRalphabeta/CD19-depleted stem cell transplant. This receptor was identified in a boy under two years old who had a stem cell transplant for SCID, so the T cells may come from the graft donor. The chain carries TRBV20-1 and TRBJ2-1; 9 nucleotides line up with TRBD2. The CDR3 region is CSARKQERGVRNEQFF. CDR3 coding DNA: TGCAGTGCAAGAAAACAGGAGCGGGGGGTAAGGAATGAGCAGTTCTTC.